This TCR beta chain stems from a study of CD4 T cells in relation to SARS-CoV-2 and coronaviruses. Study details: Negative control cultures got HIV-1 Nef peptides or no peptide.

Before the COVID-19 pandemic, during about 2011-2019, CD4+ T cells were taken from unexposed donors. Isolation of CD4+ T cells took place after approximately 11 days in culture. Some clones are missing from TCRdb's copy, which holds only in-frame ones; the method was immunoSEQ multiplex PCR. The sample holds some 29,000 clones; about three quarters are singletons and the top ten take 16%. Notes on this clone: Antigen: not known.

Findings of the study overall: In around 60% of donors, memory CD4+ clonotypes crossrecognized SARS-CoV-2 and at least one common cold coronavirus spike.

The CDR3 covers 13 residues. V was pared by 7 bases and J by 7 bases, with 17 bases between. Germline V gene sequence: CDR1 SGHRS, CDR2 YFSETQ. This clonotype was sampled from a human donor in good health. The chain recombines TRBV5-1 with TRBJ1-1; D possibly corresponds to TRBD1 (6 bases). The material sequenced was CD4+ T cells from PBMCs, cultured in vitro. The CDR3 region is CASGPGVMGEAFF. DNA of the CDR3: TGCGCCAGCGGACCAGGGGTTATGGGTGAAGCTTTCTTT.